This TCR beta chain was obtained from a study of T cells expressing NK-cell markers. About the research overall: It was sorted CD3+CD56+NKG2C+, CD3+CD56+NKG2C- and CD3+CD56-NKG2C+ T cells that supplied the TCR beta repertoires. The study, taken as a whole, reports: For four donors, these clonotypes were likewise the leading ones in the CD3+CD56-NKG2C+ fraction.

This CDR3 region has 15 residues. Germline V gene data show CDR1 as DFQATT and CDR2 as SNEGSKA (reference sequence). As for this clonotype: Its target is not known.

5'RACE template switching with UMIs generated TCR beta cDNA. TCRdb re-called the 5' RACE reads and catalogs CDR3 proteins one per entry, DNA excluded. The sample table sets out around 470,000 distinct CDR3 sequences. The origin of this receptor is a woman aged 50 to 60 in good health. Material for sequencing was blood T cells: a sorted CD56 or NKG2C T cell subset, CD4+ or CD8+ T cells, or bulk PBMC T cells (not recorded which). V is TRBV20-1 and J is TRBJ1-5; TCRdb's D call, TRBD1, is unchecked because there is no DNA. The CDR3 spells CSARGRTGVNQPQHF.